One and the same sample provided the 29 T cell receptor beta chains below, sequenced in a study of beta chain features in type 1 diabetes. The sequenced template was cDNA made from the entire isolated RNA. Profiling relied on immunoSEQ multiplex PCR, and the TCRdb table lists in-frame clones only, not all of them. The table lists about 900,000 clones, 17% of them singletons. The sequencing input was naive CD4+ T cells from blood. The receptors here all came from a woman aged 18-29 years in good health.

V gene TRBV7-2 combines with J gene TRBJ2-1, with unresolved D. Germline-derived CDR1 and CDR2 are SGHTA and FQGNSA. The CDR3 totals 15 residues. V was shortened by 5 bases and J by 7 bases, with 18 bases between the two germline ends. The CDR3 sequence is CASSRAESAWNEQFF. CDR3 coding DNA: TGTGCCAGCAGCCGTGCGGAGAGCGCGTGGAATGAGCAGTTCTTC.

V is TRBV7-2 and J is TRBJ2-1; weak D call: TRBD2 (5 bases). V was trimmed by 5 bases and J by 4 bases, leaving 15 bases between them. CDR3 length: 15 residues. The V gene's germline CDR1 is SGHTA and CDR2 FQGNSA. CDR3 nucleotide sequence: TGTGCCAGCAGCGAGGACGGGCGGGTTTACAATGAGCAGTTCTTC. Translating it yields CASSEDGRVYNEQFF.

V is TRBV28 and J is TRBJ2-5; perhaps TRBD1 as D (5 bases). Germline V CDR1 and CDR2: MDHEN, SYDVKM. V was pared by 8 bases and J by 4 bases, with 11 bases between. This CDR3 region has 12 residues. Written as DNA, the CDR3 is TGTGCCAGCTTCTCAAGGGGAGAGACCCAGTACTTC. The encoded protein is CASFSRGETQYF.

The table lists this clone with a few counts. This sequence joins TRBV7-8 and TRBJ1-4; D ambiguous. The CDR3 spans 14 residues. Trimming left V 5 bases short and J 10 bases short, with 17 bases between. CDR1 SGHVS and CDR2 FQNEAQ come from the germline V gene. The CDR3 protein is CASSRTVADGKLFF. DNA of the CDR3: TGTGCCAGCAGCCGGACCGTAGCGGATGGAAAACTGTTTTTT.

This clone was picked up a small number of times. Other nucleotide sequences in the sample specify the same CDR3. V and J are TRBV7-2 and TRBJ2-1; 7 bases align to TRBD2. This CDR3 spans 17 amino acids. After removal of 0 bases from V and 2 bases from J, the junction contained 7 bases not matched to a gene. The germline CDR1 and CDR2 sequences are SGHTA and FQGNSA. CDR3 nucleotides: TGTGCCAGCAGCTTAGCTCGAGCTAGCGGCACCTACAATGAGCAGTTCTTC. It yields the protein CASSLARASGTYNEQFF.

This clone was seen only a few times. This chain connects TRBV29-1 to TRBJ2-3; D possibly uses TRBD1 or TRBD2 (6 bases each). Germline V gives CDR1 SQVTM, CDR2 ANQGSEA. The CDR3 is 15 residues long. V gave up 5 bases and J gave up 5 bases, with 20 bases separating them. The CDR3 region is CSVSPHRAGRDTQYF. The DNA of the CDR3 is TGCAGCGTTTCCCCGCACAGGGCGGGAAGAGATACGCAGTATTTT.

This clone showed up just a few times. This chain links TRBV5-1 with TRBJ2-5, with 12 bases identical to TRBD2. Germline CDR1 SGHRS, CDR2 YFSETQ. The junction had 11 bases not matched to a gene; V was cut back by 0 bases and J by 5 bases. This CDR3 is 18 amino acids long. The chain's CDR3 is CASSLGALRLAGVETQYF. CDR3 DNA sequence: TGCGCCAGCAGCTTGGGGGCGTTGAGACTAGCGGGAGTTGAGACCCAGTACTTC.

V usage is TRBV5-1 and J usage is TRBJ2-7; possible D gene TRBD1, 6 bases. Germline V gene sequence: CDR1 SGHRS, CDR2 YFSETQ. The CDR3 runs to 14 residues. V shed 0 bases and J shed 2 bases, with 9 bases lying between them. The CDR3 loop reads CASSLETGTYEQYF. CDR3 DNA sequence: TGCGCCAGCAGCTTGGAGACAGGAACCTACGAGCAGTACTTC.

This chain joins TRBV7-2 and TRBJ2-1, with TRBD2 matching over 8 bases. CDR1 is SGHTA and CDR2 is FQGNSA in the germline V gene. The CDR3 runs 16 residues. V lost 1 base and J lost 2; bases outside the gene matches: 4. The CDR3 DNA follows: TGTGCCAGCAGCTTAGTGGGCGGGGGGACCTACAATGAGCAGTTCTTC. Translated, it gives CASSLVGGGTYNEQFF.

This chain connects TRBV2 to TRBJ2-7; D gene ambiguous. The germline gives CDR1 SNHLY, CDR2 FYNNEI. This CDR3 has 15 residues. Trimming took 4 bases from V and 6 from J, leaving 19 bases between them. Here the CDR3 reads CASSVSLARSVEQYF. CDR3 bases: TGTGCCAGCAGTGTCTCCCTCGCGCGTAGTGTCGAGCAGTACTTC.

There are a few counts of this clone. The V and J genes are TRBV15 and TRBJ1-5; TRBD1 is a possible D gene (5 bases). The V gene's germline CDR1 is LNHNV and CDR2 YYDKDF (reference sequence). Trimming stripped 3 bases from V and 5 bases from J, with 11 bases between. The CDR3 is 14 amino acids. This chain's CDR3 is CATSSRQTHQPQHF. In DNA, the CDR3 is TGTGCCACCAGCAGTAGACAGACGCATCAGCCCCAGCATTTT.

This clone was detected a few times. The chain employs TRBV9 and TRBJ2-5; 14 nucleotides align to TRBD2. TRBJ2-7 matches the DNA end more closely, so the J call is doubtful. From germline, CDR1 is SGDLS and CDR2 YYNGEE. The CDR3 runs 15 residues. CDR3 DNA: TGTGCCAGCAGCGCTGGGACTAGCGGGAGCTACGAGCAGTACTTC. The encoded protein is CASSAGTSGSYEQYF.

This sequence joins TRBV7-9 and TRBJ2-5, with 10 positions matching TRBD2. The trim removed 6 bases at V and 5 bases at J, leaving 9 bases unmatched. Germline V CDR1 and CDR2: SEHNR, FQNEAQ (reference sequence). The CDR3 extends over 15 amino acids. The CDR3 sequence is CASRHSGRAGETQYF. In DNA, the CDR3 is TGTGCCAGCAGGCACAGCGGGAGGGCCGGGGAGACCCAGTACTTC.

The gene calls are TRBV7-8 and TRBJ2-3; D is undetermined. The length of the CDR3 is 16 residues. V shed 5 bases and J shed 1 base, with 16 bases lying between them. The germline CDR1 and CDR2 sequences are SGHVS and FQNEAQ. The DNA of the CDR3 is TGTGCCAGCAGCCACGGCTGGTCGACTGGCACAGATACGCAGTATTTT. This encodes CASSHGWSTGTDTQYF.

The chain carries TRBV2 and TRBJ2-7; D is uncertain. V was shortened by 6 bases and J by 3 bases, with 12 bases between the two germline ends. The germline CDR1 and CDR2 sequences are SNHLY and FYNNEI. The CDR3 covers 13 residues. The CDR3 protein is CASSSRLLYEQYF. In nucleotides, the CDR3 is TGTGCCAGCAGCTCCAGACTTCTCTACGAGCAGTACTTC.

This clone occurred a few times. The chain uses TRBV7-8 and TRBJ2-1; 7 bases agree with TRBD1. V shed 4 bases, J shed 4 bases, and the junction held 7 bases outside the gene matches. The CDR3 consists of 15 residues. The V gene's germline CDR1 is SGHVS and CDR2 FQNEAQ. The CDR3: CASSYLWGQYNEQFF. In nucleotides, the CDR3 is TGTGCCAGCAGCTACCTCTGGGGACAGTACAATGAGCAGTTCTTC. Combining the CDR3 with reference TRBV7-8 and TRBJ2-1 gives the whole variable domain GAGVSQSPRYKVAKRGQDVALRCDPISGHVSLFWYQQALGQGPEFLTYFQNEAQLDKSGLPSDRFFAERPEGSVSTLKIQRTQQEDSAVYLCASSYLWGQYNEQFFGPGTRLTVL.

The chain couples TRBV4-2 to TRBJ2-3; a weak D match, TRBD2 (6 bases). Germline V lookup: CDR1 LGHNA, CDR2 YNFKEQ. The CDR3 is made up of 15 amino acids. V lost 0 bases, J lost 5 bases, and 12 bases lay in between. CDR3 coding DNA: TGTGCCAGCAGCCAAGATCTGACTAGTCGAGATACGCAGTATTTT. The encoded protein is CASSQDLTSRDTQYF.

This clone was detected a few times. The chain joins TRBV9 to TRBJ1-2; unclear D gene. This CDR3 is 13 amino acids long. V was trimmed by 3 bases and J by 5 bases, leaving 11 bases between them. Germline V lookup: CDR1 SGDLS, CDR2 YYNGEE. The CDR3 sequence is CASSDRPNYGYTF. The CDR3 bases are TGTGCCAGCAGCGACCGACCGAATTATGGCTACACCTTC.

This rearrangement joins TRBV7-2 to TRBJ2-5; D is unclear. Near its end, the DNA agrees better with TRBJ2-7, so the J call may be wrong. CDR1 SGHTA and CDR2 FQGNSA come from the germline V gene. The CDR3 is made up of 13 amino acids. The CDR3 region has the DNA TGTGCCAGCAGCTTAGCGGAGACCTACGAGCAGTACTTC. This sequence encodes CASSLAETYEQYF.

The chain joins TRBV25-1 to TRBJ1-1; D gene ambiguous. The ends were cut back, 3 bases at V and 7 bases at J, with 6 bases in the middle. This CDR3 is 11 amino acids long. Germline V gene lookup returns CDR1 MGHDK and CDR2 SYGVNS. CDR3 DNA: TGTGCCAGCAGTGAGGGAGGTGAAGCTTTCTTT. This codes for CASSEGGEAFF.

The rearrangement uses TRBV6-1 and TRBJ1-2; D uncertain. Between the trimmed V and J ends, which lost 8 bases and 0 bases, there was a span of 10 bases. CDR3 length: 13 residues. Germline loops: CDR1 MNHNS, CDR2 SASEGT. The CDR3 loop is CASRLGANYGYTF. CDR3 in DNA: TGTGCCAGCCGGTTGGGAGCTAACTATGGCTACACCTTC.

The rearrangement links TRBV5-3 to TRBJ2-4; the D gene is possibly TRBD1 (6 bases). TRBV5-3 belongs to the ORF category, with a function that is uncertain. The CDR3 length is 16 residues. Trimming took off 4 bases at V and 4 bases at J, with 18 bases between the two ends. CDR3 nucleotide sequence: TGTGCCAGAAGCGGTCAGCTCGGGACACCTAAAAACATTCAGTACTTC. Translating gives CARSGQLGTPKNIQYF.

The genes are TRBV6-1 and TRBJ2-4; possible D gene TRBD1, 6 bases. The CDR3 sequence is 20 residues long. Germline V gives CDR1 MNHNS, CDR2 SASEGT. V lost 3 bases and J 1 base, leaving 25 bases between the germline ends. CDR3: CASSDVRGTTGIVAKNIQYF. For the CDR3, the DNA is TGTGCCAGCAGTGATGTTAGGGGGACCACAGGGATTGTCGCCAAAAACATTCAGTACTTC.

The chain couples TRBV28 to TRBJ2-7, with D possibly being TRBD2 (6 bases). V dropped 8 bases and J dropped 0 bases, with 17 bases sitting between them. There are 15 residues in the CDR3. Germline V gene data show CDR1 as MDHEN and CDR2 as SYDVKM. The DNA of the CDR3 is TGTGCCAGCGGACTACCGGACTGGAGCTCCTACGAGCAGTACTTC. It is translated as CASGLPDWSSYEQYF.

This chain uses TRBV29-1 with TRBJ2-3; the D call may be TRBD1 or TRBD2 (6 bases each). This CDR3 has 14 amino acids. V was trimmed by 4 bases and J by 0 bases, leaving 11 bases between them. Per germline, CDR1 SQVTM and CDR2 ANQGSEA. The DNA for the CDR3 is TGCAGCGTTGGGGGGGCATGGAGCACAGATACGCAGTATTTT. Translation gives CSVGGAWSTDTQYF.

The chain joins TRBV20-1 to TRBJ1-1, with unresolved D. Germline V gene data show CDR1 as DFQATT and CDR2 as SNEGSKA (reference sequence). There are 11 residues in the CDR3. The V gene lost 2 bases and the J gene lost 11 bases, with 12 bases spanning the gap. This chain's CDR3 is CSARPGPVAFF. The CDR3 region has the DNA TGCAGTGCTAGACCCGGGCCGGTGGCTTTCTTT.

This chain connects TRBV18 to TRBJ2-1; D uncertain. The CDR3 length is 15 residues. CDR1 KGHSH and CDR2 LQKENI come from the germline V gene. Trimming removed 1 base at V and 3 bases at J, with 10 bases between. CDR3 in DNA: TGTGCCAGCTCACCACTTGTGTTTCACTACAATGAGCAGTTCTTC. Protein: CASSPLVFHYNEQFF.

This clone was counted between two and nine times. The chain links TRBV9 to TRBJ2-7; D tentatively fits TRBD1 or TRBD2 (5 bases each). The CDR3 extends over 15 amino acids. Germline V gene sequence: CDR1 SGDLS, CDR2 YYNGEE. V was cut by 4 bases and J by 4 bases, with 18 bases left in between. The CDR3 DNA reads TGTGCCAGCAGCCCCGAGGGGAAGGCAGGATACGAGCAGTACTTC. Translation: CASSPEGKAGYEQYF.

CDR3 coding DNA: TGTGCCAGCAGCTCTTACAGGGCTCCCGGCTACGAGCAGTACTTC. Its protein is CASSSYRAPGYEQYF. This chain joins TRBV7-9 and TRBJ2-5, with D possibly being TRBD1 (6 bases). TRBJ2-7 explains the end of the DNA better; the J call may be wrong. The CDR3 length is 15 residues. Germline CDR1 reads SEHNR; CDR2 reads FQNEAQ (reference sequence).